This TCR beta chain was sequenced for a study of blood T cell repertoires in COVID-19. The wider study: Collection of acute and convalescent COVID-19 samples took place in the United States, Italy and Spain.

V lost 6 bases to trimming and J lost 6 bases, with 17 bases between them. The CDR3 totals 14 residues. Germline V gene data show CDR1 as LNHDA and CDR2 as SQIVND (reference sequence). Per the original data handling: Reference gene primer amplification yielded estimated nucleated cell counts. Profiling relied on immunoSEQ multiplex PCR, and the TCRdb table lists in-frame clones only, not all of them. That table supplies the V and J calls and clone size; D and trimming were determined from the DNA. Of 120,000 to 150,000 clones listed, approximately 89% were seen once; the top ten hold around 1.6%. The clonotype comes from a human donor in a cohort sampled during active COVID-19. Sequencing was done on a sample of peripheral blood. This chain uses TRBV19 with TRBJ1-1, with D uncertain. DNA for the CDR3: TGTGCCAGTAGCAGGAGCCGAGTGGGAGCTGAAGCTTTCTTT. Amino acid sequence: CASSRSRVGAEAFF.